The 26 T cell receptor beta chains presented below share a single source sample, sequenced in a study of OX40 agonist ivuxolimab in advanced cancers. Sequencing was performed with immunoSEQ multiplex PCR; in TCRdb, only in-frame clones are kept and a portion is missing. The sample records 30,000 to 40,000 clones, 89% being singletons. Here the sequenced sample was CD4+ or CD8+ T cells sorted from blood, taken in a trial of the OX40 agonist ivuxolimab. The source is an adult with an advanced solid tumor such as melanoma, head and neck, liver or kidney cancer.

The CDR3, as DNA: TGTGCCACCAGCAGAGAGGGGGGAGGAAACACCATATATTTT. Residues: CATSREGGGNTIYF. The V call is TRBV15, the J call TRBJ1-3; possibly TRBD1 for D (5 bases). Germline V gene sequence: CDR1 LNHNV, CDR2 YYDKDF (reference sequence). The germline V and J ends were trimmed by 0 bases and 4 bases, with 7 bases remaining between them. The CDR3 sequence is 14 residues long.

The chain links TRBV9 to TRBJ2-2, with a weak D call TRBD1 (5 bases). Germline V gives CDR1 SGDLS, CDR2 YYNGEE. V lost 2 bases and J 3 bases, leaving 17 bases between the germline ends. The CDR3 runs to 17 residues. The CDR3 DNA reads TGTGCCAGCAGCGTCAGAAATGGGGCCCTGGACACCGGGGAGCTGTTTTTT. Translation gives CASSVRNGALDTGELFF.

V and J are TRBV10-1 and TRBJ2-7; 11 nucleotides match TRBD1. The length of the CDR3 is 16 residues. Germline loops: CDR1 WNHNN, CDR2 SYGVQD (reference sequence). J lost 4 bases, V lost 0 bases, and 5 bases had no gene match. In DNA, the CDR3 is TGCGCCAGCAGTGAGTCCGGGACAGGGGGATGGTACGAGCAGTACTTC. It translates to CASSESGTGGWYEQYF.

The chain recombines TRBV4-1 with TRBJ2-3; TRBD2 agrees at 9 bases. This CDR3 is built from 16 residues. V shed 5 bases, J shed 4 bases, and the junction held 10 bases outside the gene matches. The V gene's germline CDR1 is MGHRA and CDR2 YSYEKL. CDR3: CASSSQSGGTADTQYF. CDR3 in DNA: TGCGCCAGCAGCTCTCAGAGCGGGGGGACGGCAGATACGCAGTATTTT.

V is TRBV5-4 and J is TRBJ2-5, with TRBD2 identical over 11 bases. With 5 bases clipped from V and 1 base from J, the junction kept 1 base outside the gene matches. From germline, CDR1 is SGHNT and CDR2 YYREEE (reference sequence). The CDR3 runs to 14 residues. The CDR3 reads CASRLAGVQETQYF. The CDR3 DNA follows: TGTGCCAGCAGACTAGCGGGGGTCCAAGAGACCCAGTACTTC.

The chain carries TRBV27 and TRBJ2-5; maybe TRBD2 (6 bases). V lost 6 bases to trimming and J lost 2 bases, with 16 bases between them. CDR1 and CDR2 (germline): MNHEY, SMNVEV (reference sequence). The CDR3 is 15 amino acids. The CDR3 DNA reads as TGTGCCAGCAGCTCGACTTGGACTAATCAAGAGACCCAGTACTTC. Translated, it gives CASSSTWTNQETQYF.

The chain recombines TRBV28 with TRBJ1-2, with 7 bases aligning to TRBD1. J lost 4 bases, V lost 6 bases, and 8 bases had no gene match. This CDR3 is built from 14 residues. Germline V gives CDR1 MDHEN, CDR2 SYDVKM. The CDR3 protein is CASSVLGTAYGYTF. The CDR3 coding sequence is TGTGCCAGCAGCGTCCTCGGGACAGCCTATGGCTACACCTTC.

The V gene is TRBV27, the J gene TRBJ2-7; TRBD1 matches at 8 bases. Unmatched junction bases numbered 15, after V lost 2 bases and J lost 3 bases. Germline V lookup: CDR1 MNHEY, CDR2 SMNVEV (reference sequence). The CDR3 is 18 amino acids. CDR3 protein: CASSLGPSYRGNRYEQYF. CDR3 nucleotide sequence: TGTGCCAGCAGTTTAGGGCCGTCTTACAGGGGGAATCGCTACGAGCAGTACTTC.

V and J are TRBV27 and TRBJ2-3; 8 nucleotides line up with TRBD2. With V trimmed by 4 bases and J by 3 bases, 9 bases remained unmatched. CDR1 and CDR2 from the germline V gene are MNHEY and SMNVEV (reference sequence). The CDR3 consists of 16 residues. The CDR3 spells CASSWGQRGKTDTQYF. CDR3 bases: TGTGCCAGCAGTTGGGGCCAGCGGGGGAAGACAGATACGCAGTATTTT.

The J gene is TRBJ1-5, the V gene TRBV9; no reliable D call. Trimming took off 4 bases at V and 1 base at J, with 9 bases between the two ends. Germline CDR1 SGDLS, CDR2 YYNGEE. The CDR3 is made up of 14 amino acids. Written as DNA, the CDR3 is TGTGCCAGCAGCCTGGAAGGAAGCAATCAGCCCCAGCATTTT. The encoded protein is CASSLEGSNQPQHF.

The J gene is TRBJ2-7, the V gene TRBV19, with D perhaps given as TRBD1 or TRBD2 (5 bases each). Per germline, CDR1 LNHDA and CDR2 SQIVND (reference sequence). CDR3 size: 14 residues. The germline V and J ends were trimmed by 3 bases and 6 bases, with 15 bases remaining between them. Here the CDR3 DNA reads TGTGCCAGTAGTATTGTCGGGAAGGGGCCCGAGCAGTACTTC. Protein product: CASSIVGKGPEQYF.

The genes are TRBV7-9 and TRBJ2-1; maybe TRBD2 (6 bases). Between the trimmed V and J ends, which lost 4 bases and 1 base, there was a span of 23 bases. The germline gives CDR1 SEHNR, CDR2 FQNEAQ (reference sequence). This CDR3 is built from 19 residues. The CDR3 loop reads CASSSGDPFVGMSYNEQFF. In nucleotides, the CDR3 is TGTGCCAGCAGCTCGGGAGATCCCTTCGTAGGAATGTCCTACAATGAGCAGTTCTTC.

This chain joins TRBV21-1 and TRBJ2-1. TRBV21-1 is reported as a pseudogene. The CDR3 loop spans 13 amino acids. The CDR3 sequence is CASSTPRGDEQFF. CDR3 coding DNA: TGTGCCAGCAGCACCCCAAGGGGGGATGAGCAGTTCTTC.

The chain combines TRBV10-1 with TRBJ2-5; D may be TRBD1 or TRBD2 (5 bases each). The closer fit of TRBJ2-7 to the DNA end suggests the J call may be wrong. This CDR3 comprises 14 residues. Germline CDR1 WNHNN, CDR2 SYGVQD (reference sequence). CDR3 in amino acids: CASSGGDGTYEQYF. Here the CDR3 DNA reads TGCGCCAGCAGTGGAGGGGACGGCACCTACGAGCAGTACTTC.

V is TRBV7-3 and J is TRBJ2-3; perhaps D is TRBD1 or TRBD2 (6 bases each). Trimming took 0 bases from V and 4 from J, leaving 11 bases between them. Germline V gene sequence: CDR1 SGHTA, CDR2 FQGTGA. The CDR3 sequence is 15 residues long. CDR3 loop: CASSLTGGLADTQYF. Here the CDR3 DNA reads TGTGCCAGCAGCTTAACAGGGGGGCTCGCAGATACGCAGTATTTT. Filled out from reference TRBV7-3 and TRBJ2-3, the complete variable domain reads GAGVSQTPSNKVTEKGKYVELRCDPISGHTALYWYRQSLGQGPEFLIYFQGTGAADDSGLPNDRFFAVRPEGSVSTLKIQRTERGDSAVYLCASSLTGGLADTQYFGPGTRLTVL.

The chain is built from TRBV5-1 and TRBJ2-7; a weak D match, TRBD1 (5 bases). CDR1 and CDR2 from the germline V gene are SGHRS and YFSETQ. The CDR3 contains 13 residues. V shed 2 bases and J shed 5 bases, with 11 bases lying between them. CDR3 sequence reads: CASSFRVWDEQYF. In nucleotides, the CDR3 is TGCGCCAGCAGCTTCAGGGTATGGGACGAGCAGTACTTC.

The chain couples TRBV30 to TRBJ2-7, with D possibly being TRBD1 (5 bases). Germline V gene lookup returns CDR1 GTSNPN and CDR2 SVGIG (reference sequence). V lost 2 bases and J lost 5, with 13 bases in between. This CDR3 has 13 amino acids. This CDR3 is CAWSTGLTDEQYF. The DNA for the CDR3 is TGTGCCTGGAGTACAGGCCTTACCGACGAGCAGTACTTC.

DNA of the CDR3: TGTGCCAGCAGAACGACAGGTGATGAGCAGTTCTTC. Its protein product is CASRTTGDEQFF. V gene TRBV27 combines with J gene TRBJ2-1, with a possible D match to TRBD1 (6 bases). The CDR3 contains 12 residues. The germline CDR1 and CDR2 sequences are MNHEY and SMNVEV (reference sequence). V was shortened by 6 bases and J by 8 bases, with 11 bases between the two germline ends.

Only one count was recorded for this clone. The chain combines TRBV30 with TRBJ2-7, with 7 bases lining up with TRBD1. V lost 2 bases, J lost 3 bases, and 7 bases stayed unmatched. There are 14 residues in the CDR3. Germline loops: CDR1 GTSNPN, CDR2 SVGIG (reference sequence). The CDR3 nucleotides are TGTGCCTGGAGTCTCGACAGGGAGATCTACGAGCAGTACTTC. This translates into CAWSLDREIYEQYF.

The gene calls are TRBV6-5 and TRBJ2-2; TRBD2 matches at 8 bases. The CDR3 is made up of 16 amino acids. Trimming took 2 bases from V and 5 from J; bases not matched to a gene: 7. Per germline, CDR1 MNHEY and CDR2 SVGAGI. CDR3 coding DNA: TGTGCCAGCAGTTACGGGTTAGCGGGACCGACCGGGGAGCTGTTTTTT. Protein sequence: CASSYGLAGPTGELFF.

The chain links TRBV29-1 to TRBJ2-7; the match to TRBD1 covers 9 bases. J lost 2 bases, V lost 6 bases, and 2 bases had no gene match. This CDR3 comprises 12 residues. Germline-derived CDR1 and CDR2 are SQVTM and ANQGSEA. The CDR3 loop reads CSVGTGTYEQYF. The CDR3 coding sequence is TGCAGCGTAGGGACAGGGACCTACGAGCAGTACTTC.

The V gene is TRBV29-1, the J gene TRBJ1-2; no definite D call. The germline V and J ends were trimmed by 0 bases and 1 base, with 9 bases remaining between them. This CDR3 spans 14 amino acids. Per the germline V gene, CDR1 is SQVTM and CDR2 is ANQGSEA. CDR3 loop: CSVEDEGSNYGYTF. DNA of the CDR3: TGCAGCGTTGAAGATGAGGGCAGTAACTATGGCTACACCTTC.

The chain couples TRBV29-1 to TRBJ2-7, with 10 bases that match TRBD1. Germline CDR1 reads SQVTM; CDR2 reads ANQGSEA. Trimming at V came to 0 bases and at J to 4 bases, leaving 9 bases not matched to a gene. The CDR3 is made up of 16 amino acids. Here the CDR3 DNA reads TGCAGCGTTGAAGATAAGTCGGGACAGGGGATATACGAGCAGTACTTC. Protein: CSVEDKSGQGIYEQYF.

This chain joins TRBV28 and TRBJ2-7, with D possibly matching TRBD1 (5 bases). This CDR3 is built from 13 residues. V lost 10 bases and J 1 base, leaving 14 bases between the germline ends. Germline V gene data show CDR1 as MDHEN and CDR2 as SYDVKM. The CDR3, as DNA: TGTGCCATCTCAAATCAGGGATCCTACGAGCAGTACTTC. Amino acid sequence: CAISNQGSYEQYF.

In this sample, this clone turned up once. This chain joins TRBV13 and TRBJ2-3; D not certain. V was trimmed by 3 bases and J by 6 bases, leaving 7 bases between them. The CDR3 consists of 12 residues. The germline CDR1 and CDR2 sequences are PRHDT and FYEKMQ (reference sequence). CDR3 sequence (DNA): TGTGCCAGCAGCTTTCAGTTGGATACGCAGTATTTT. Translated, it gives CASSFQLDTQYF.

The J gene is TRBJ2-7, the V gene TRBV21-1; the table's D call, TRBD1, was not checked against the DNA. TRBV21-1 is reported as a pseudogene. The CDR3 spans 20 residues. Here the CDR3 reads CASSKANGNNQLQGGNEQYF. The CDR3 bases are TGTGCCAGCAGCAAAGCAAATGGCAATAATCAACTTCAGGGGGGCAACGAGCAGTACTTC.